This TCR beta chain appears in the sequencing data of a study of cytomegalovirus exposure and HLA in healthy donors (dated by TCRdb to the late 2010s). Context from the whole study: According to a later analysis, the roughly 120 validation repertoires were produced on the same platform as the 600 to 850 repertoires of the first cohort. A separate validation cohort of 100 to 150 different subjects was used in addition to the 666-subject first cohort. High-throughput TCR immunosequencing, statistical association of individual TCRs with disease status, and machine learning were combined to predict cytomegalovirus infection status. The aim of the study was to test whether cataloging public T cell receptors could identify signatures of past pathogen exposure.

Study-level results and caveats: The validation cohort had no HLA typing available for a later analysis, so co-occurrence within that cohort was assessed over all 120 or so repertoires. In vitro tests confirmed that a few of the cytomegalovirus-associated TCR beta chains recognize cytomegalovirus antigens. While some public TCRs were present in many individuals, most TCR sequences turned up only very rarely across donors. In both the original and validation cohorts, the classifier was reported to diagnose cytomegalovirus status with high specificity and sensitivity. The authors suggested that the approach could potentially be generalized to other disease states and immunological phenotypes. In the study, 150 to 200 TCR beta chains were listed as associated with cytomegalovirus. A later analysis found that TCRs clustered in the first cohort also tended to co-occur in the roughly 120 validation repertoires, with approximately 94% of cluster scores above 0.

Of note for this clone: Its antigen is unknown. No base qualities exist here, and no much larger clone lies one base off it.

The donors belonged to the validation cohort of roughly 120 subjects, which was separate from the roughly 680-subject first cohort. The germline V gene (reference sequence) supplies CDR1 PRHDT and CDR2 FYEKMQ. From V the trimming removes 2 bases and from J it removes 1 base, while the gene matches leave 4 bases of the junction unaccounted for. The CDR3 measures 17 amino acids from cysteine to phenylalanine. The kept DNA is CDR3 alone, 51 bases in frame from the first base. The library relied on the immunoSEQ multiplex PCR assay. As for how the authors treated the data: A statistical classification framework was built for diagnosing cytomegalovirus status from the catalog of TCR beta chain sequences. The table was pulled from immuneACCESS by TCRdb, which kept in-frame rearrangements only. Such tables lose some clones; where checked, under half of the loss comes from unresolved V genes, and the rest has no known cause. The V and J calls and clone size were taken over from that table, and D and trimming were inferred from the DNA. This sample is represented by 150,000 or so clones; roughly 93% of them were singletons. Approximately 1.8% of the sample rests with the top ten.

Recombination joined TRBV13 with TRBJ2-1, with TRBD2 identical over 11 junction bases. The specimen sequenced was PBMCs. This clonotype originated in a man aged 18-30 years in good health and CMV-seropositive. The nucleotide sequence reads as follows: TGTGCCAGCAGCTTACTAGCGGGAGGCCTATCCTACAATGAGCAGTTCTTC. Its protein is CASSLLAGGLSYNEQFF.